This T cell receptor beta chain derives from a study of T cell repertoires in cytomegalovirus infection. Looked up from germline, CDR1 is SGHTA and CDR2 is FQGNSA. V was pared by 7 bases and J by 5 bases, with 13 bases of the junction left unmatched. This CDR3 is built from 17 residues. This clonotype was detected ten times or more. Using its own MiXCR run on the reads, TCRdb lists one record per CDR3 protein. The sample contains around 210,000 distinct CDR3 sequences, 5% to 8.5% of which appear only once. This receptor was taken from a human donor in good health (CMV status not recorded). Some clones in this sample may be carry-over from other donors' samples. The source material was PBMCs. V and J are TRBV7-2 and TRBJ2-3; 12 bases agree with TRBD2. CDR3 protein: CASIKDLAGGRGDTQYF. The CDR3 bases are TGTGCCAGCATCAAAGACCTAGCGGGGGGGCGGGGAGATACGCAGTATTTT.